This note documents a single TCR beta chain sequence. The data are from a study of shared clonotypes between healthy human individuals. The overall study: Two women and a few men aged 18 to 49 made up the donors.

Samples underwent the assay at deep level. When replicate PCRs were run on sorted subsets, they used about 220 ng DNA, some 33,000 T cell genomes. Authors' data handling: Filtering differed since immunoSEQ provided only junctions, with no quality scores. The repertoire was sequenced with immunoSEQ multiplex PCR; TCRdb's copy has only in-frame clones and lacks some. V, J and clone size derive from that table, while D and trimming were established from the DNA sequence. Here the sample spans under 1 million clones, approximately 96% being singletons. Cells designated naive CD8 were CD45RO-negative and were positively selected for CCR7, with terminally differentiated effector memory CD45RA+ cells excluded. The CDR3 has 17 amino acids. Unmatched junction bases numbered 4, after V lost 2 bases and J lost 1 base. Germline CDR1 and CDR2: LGHNA and YSLEER.

This TCR was recovered from a man aged 25-45 years in good health. Sequenced input: naive CD8+ T cells sorted from blood. J is TRBJ2-3 and V is TRBV4-3; 12 bases align to TRBD2. The CDR3, as DNA: TGCGCCAGCAGCCAACGACTAGCGGGAGATCGCACAGATACGCAGTATTTT. Translating it yields CASSQRLAGDRTDTQYF.